The 15 T cell receptor beta chains given below trace back to one sample, sequenced in a study of beta chain features in type 1 diabetes (dated by TCRdb to the late 2010s). The library was produced with the immunoSEQ multiplex PCR assay. The entire isolated RNA was reverse transcribed using the High Capacity cDNA Reverse Transcription Kit, and thus expressed TCRB transcripts were sequenced. TCRdb's version of the immuneACCESS table is confined to in-frame rearrangements and falls short of the full clone set. An unresolved V gene accounts for under half of the shortfall where checked; the remainder is of unknown origin. The sample has some 410,000 clones on record, approximately 15% of them singletons. In total, the top ten clones hold under 0.04% of the sample. Sequenced sample: naive CD4+ T cells from blood. The cell subset or site label corresponds to: true naive CD4+ T cells. These receptors were collected from a man in his thirties or forties in good health.

There are a few counts of this clone. This chain connects TRBV29-1 to TRBJ1-2; no firm D call. CDR1 and CDR2 (germline): SQVTM, ANQGSEA. This CDR3 is 11 amino acids long. Deletions cut 4 bases from V and 8 bases from J, with 11 bases between. CDR3: CSVAQAGGYTF. CDR3 DNA sequence: TGCAGCGTTGCTCAGGCCGGGGGCTACACCTTC.

This clone was found a few times. V usage is TRBV18 and J usage is TRBJ1-2; TRBD1 matches 10 bases. V was clipped by 3 bases and J by 3 bases; unmatched bases: 7. This CDR3 has 16 amino acids. Per germline, CDR1 KGHSH and CDR2 LQKENI. In DNA form, the CDR3 reads TGTGCCAGCTCACCGGCATGGACAGGGGGTGACTATGGCTACACCTTC. Translating it yields CASSPAWTGGDYGYTF.

The gene calls are TRBV30 and TRBJ2-1, with TRBD2 as a possible D gene (5 bases). V dropped 0 bases and J dropped 4 bases, with 10 bases sitting between them. There are 14 residues in the CDR3. CDR1 and CDR2 (germline): GTSNPN, SVGIG (reference sequence). In DNA, the CDR3 is TGTGCCTGGAGTGTACTTGGAGGTTACAATGAGCAGTTCTTC. It specifies CAWSVLGGYNEQFF.

J is TRBJ2-2 and V is TRBV27; TRBD1 agrees at 7 bases. The CDR3 has 16 amino acids. CDR1 is MNHEY, CDR2 SMNVEV, per germline (reference sequence). J was trimmed by 1 base and V by 11 bases; bases with no gene match: 13. CDR3 DNA: TGTGCCTGTGGACCGCTTGACAGGGTGAACACCGGGGAGCTGTTTTTT. This translates into CACGPLDRVNTGELFF.

The chain links TRBV30 to TRBJ1-4; TRBD1 agrees at 8 bases. Per germline, CDR1 GTSNPN and CDR2 SVGIG (reference sequence). Trimming removed 2 bases from V and 8 bases from J; junction bases left unmatched: 13. This CDR3 comprises 16 residues. The CDR3 spells CAWSNGGQAGKEKLFF. The CDR3 DNA sequence: TGTGCCTGGAGTAACGGGGGACAGGCCGGCAAGGAAAAACTGTTTTTT.

The chain employs TRBV30 and TRBJ2-7; a possible D gene is TRBD1 (6 bases). Germline CDR1 and CDR2: GTSNPN and SVGIG (reference sequence). The CDR3 has 13 amino acids. V was trimmed by 1 base and J by 6 bases, leaving 13 bases between them. The CDR3, as DNA: TGTGCCTGGAGTGGACAGGCCTCAAGCGAGCAGTACGTC. Its translation is CAWSGQASSEQYV.

The rearrangement joins TRBV10-1 to TRBJ2-5; D is perhaps TRBD1 (5 bases). The CDR3 has 14 amino acids. CDR1 WNHNN and CDR2 SYGVQD come from the germline V gene (reference sequence). Trimming pared 6 bases from V and 2 bases from J, leaving 13 bases between. CDR3 in DNA: TGCGCCAGCAGCCCAAACCGACAGCAAGAGACCCAGTACTTC. It is translated as CASSPNRQQETQYF.

The chain uses TRBV5-1 and TRBJ2-7; TRBD1 aligns across 8 bases. J was trimmed by 5 bases and V by 2 bases; bases with no gene match: 6. The CDR3 loop spans 14 amino acids. Germline CDR1 reads SGHRS; CDR2 reads YFSETQ. The DNA for the CDR3 is TGCGCCAGCAGCTTCGGACAGGGTAGGGACGAGCAGTACTTC. This encodes CASSFGQGRDEQYF.

The chain couples TRBV5-4 to TRBJ1-2, with D uncertain. With 0 bases removed from V and 7 bases from J, the gap between germline ends came to 19 bases. CDR3 length equals 16 residues. Germline-derived CDR1 and CDR2 are SGHNT and YYREEE (reference sequence). In DNA form, the CDR3 reads TGTGCCAGCAGCTTGGCCGTCAATAGACCGGAGAGTGGCTACACCTTC. This codes for CASSLAVNRPESGYTF.

This clone showed up many times. This rearrangement joins TRBV25-1 to TRBJ2-5; D unclear. The length of the CDR3 is 15 residues. V was pared by 4 bases and J by 5 bases, with 17 bases between. CDR1 is MGHDK and CDR2 is SYGVNS in the germline V gene. DNA of the CDR3: TGTGCCAGCAGTGCCGGTGGCACCCTTTTGGAGACCCAGTACTTC. Translated: CASSAGGTLLETQYF. Complete variable domain (other parts from reference TRBV25-1 and TRBJ2-5): EADIYQTPRYLVIGTGKKITLECSQTMGHDKMYWYQQDPGMELHLIHYSYGVNSTEKGDLSSESTVSRIRTEHFPLTLESARPSHTSQYLCASSAGGTLLETQYFGPGTRLLVL.

The V gene is TRBV10-3, the J gene TRBJ2-1; D unresolved. The CDR3 extends over 11 amino acids. With 7 bases removed from V and 10 bases from J, the gap between germline ends came to 11 bases. Germline V gene data show CDR1 as ENHRY and CDR2 as SYGVKD. The CDR3 loop is CAITAYGEQFF. CDR3 coding DNA: TGTGCCATCACCGCATACGGGGAGCAGTTCTTC.

As for this clone: A read error may account for a junction end that differs from germline. V and J are TRBV30 and TRBJ1-3; D gene uncertain. Germline V gene sequence: CDR1 GTSNPN, CDR2 SVGIG (reference sequence). The CDR3 sequence is 12 residues long. The chain's CDR3 is CAWSVQGTTIYF. The DNA of the CDR3 is TGTGCCTGGAGTGTACAAGGAACCACCATATATTTT.

V is TRBV7-9 and J is TRBJ1-1, with a weak D call TRBD1 (5 bases). The V end lost 1 base, the J end lost 3 bases, and 9 bases lay between the germline ends. This CDR3 comprises 14 residues. Germline V gene sequence: CDR1 SEHNR, CDR2 FQNEAQ (reference sequence). In nucleotides, the CDR3 is TGTGCCAGCAGCTTAGTCGCGGGACACACTGAAGCTTTCTTT. It encodes CASSLVAGHTEAFF.

V is TRBV19 and J is TRBJ2-7; TRBD1 aligns across 9 bases. This CDR3 contains 12 residues. Germline V gives CDR1 LNHDA, CDR2 SQIVND (reference sequence). The ends lost 10 bases at V and 3 bases at J; junction bases unmatched: 4. CDR3 in amino acids: CATMGQGYEQYF. CDR3 DNA sequence: TGTGCCACCATGGGACAGGGCTACGAGCAGTACTTC.

Only a few counts were recorded for this clone. The chain joins TRBV5-4 to TRBJ2-7; 8 positions match TRBD1. The germline V gene encodes CDR1 SGHNT and CDR2 YYREEE (reference sequence). V trimming: 4 bases; J trimming: 3 bases; junction bases outside the gene matches: 9. The CDR3 consists of 15 residues. The CDR3 here is CASSPTGAMSYEQYV. The CDR3 DNA is TGTGCCAGCAGCCCGACAGGGGCTATGAGCTACGAGCAGTACGTC.